A selection of T cell receptor beta chains follows, all from one sample in a study of graft-versus-host responses after intestinal transplantation. This table comes from immunoSEQ multiplex PCR, and its TCRdb copy is limited to in-frame clones, with some not included. The sample lists 20,000 to 30,000 clones, approximately 87% seen once, with 0.9% to 1.2% in the top ten. Material: PBMCs, obtained 28 days after intestinal transplant. These receptors were obtained from a human patient who received an intestinal transplant, so some T cells may come from the graft donor. The CDR3 runs from the conserved cysteine through the conserved F or W. D genes are given only for firm matches. Clone size appears in some rows only: once, few, many, or a class for an expanded clone.

TRBD1	.	TRBV28	TRBJ2-6	CASRRPTGLAGANVLTF	TGTGCCAGCAGACGCCCGACAGGGCTCGCTGGGGCCAACGTCCTGACTTTC
.	.	TRBV15	TRBJ1-4	CATSRDQSGRWWEKESWEKLFF	TGTGCCACCAGCAGAGATCAGTCGGGGCGATGGTGGGAAAAAGAGTCATGGGAAAAACTGTTTTTT
TRBD1	.	TRBV5-1	TRBJ1-5	CASSSTGTDNQPQHF	TGCGCCAGCAGCTCGACCGGGACAGACAATCAGCCCCAGCATTTT
TRBD1	.	TRBV27	TRBJ2-5	CASSYRGQGQETQYF	TGTGCCAGCAGTTACAGAGGACAGGGCCAAGAGACCCAGTACTTC
TRBD1	.	TRBV10-1	TRBJ2-5	CASSSGGETQYF	TGCGCCAGCAGTTCAGGGGGAGAGACCCAGTACTTC
.	.	TRBV7-6	TRBJ2-3	CASSVAGGSTDTQYF	TGTGCCAGCAGCGTAGCAGGCGGCAGCACAGATACGCAGTATTTT
TRBD1	.	TRBV6-6	TRBJ1-6	CASSYGTGANSPLHF	TGTGCCAGCAGTTACGGGACAGGGGCCAATTCACCCCTCCACTTT
.	.	TRBV28	TRBJ1-5	CASSLLGGSSNQPQHF	TGTGCCAGCAGTTTGCTCGGGGGTAGTAGCAATCAGCCCCAGCATTTT
.	.	TRBV18	TRBJ1-5	CASAPGTGLGGQPQHF	TGTGCCAGCGCCCCTGGGACGGGGCTCGGAGGGCAGCCCCAGCATTTT
.	.	TRBV7-3	TRBJ2-1	CASSLTLRGEQFF	TGTGCCAGCAGCTTAACGTTGCGCGGTGAGCAGTTCTTC
.	.	TRBV7-9	TRBJ1-2	CASSLVLLAYGYTF	TGTGCCAGCAGCTTAGTGTTGTTGGCTTATGGCTACACCTTC
.	.	TRBV6-5	TRBJ1-2	CASSPTGISNYGYTF	TGTGCCAGCAGTCCAACAGGGATCAGTAACTATGGCTACACCTTC
TRBD2	few	TRBV5-4	TRBJ2-2	CASSLRAASGRVTGELFF	TGTGCCAGCAGCTTGCGGGCTGCTAGCGGGAGGGTCACCGGGGAGCTGTTTTTT
TRBD1	.	TRBV11-3	TRBJ2-2	CASSSGDRVVANTGELFF	TGTGCCAGCAGCTCCGGGGACAGGGTCGTTGCGAACACCGGGGAGCTGTTTTTT
.	.	TRBV4-1	TRBJ2-3	CASSQGRSGGITDTQYF	TGCGCCAGCAGCCAAGGTAGGAGTGGCGGTATCACAGATACGCAGTATTTT
TRBD2	.	TRBV5-4	TRBJ2-7	CASSSTLAGVSTYEQYF	TGTGCCAGCAGCTCCACACTAGCGGGAGTGTCAACCTACGAGCAGTACTTC